Shown below are 9 T cell receptor beta chains from a single sample sequenced in a study of response to subunit inactivated influenza vaccine. TCRdb fed the RT-PCR reads into MiXCR, producing one record per CDR3 protein. The table records over 800,000 distinct CDR3 sequences, 21% of them present only once. This material consisted of PBMCs from blood, taken roughly 5 days after vaccination. All receptors come from a man in his fifties or sixties who received an inactivated influenza vaccine.

The chain recombines TRBV19 with TRBJ2-1, with TRBD2 as a possible D gene (5 bases). V was trimmed by 5 bases and J by 3 bases, leaving 17 bases between them. The V gene's germline CDR1 is LNHDA and CDR2 SQIVND (reference sequence). The CDR3 loop spans 16 amino acids. The CDR3 DNA reads TGTGCCAGTAGTCCCTTAGCAGCGGAACGCTACAATGAGCAGTTCTTC. This sequence encodes CASSPLAAERYNEQFF.

The CDR3 DNA sequence: TGTGCCAGCAGTCCGCAGATCTCTGGGGCCAACGTCCTGACTTTC. Protein: CASSPQISGANVLTF. The genes are TRBV6-1 and TRBJ2-6, with D unresolved. Trimming cost V 5 bases and J 0 bases, with 8 bases left between them. The length of the CDR3 is 15 residues. Germline values: CDR1 MNHNS, CDR2 SASEGT.

Many counts were recorded for this clonotype. The CDR3 loop is CAISEPRNTEAFF. The CDR3 region has the DNA TGTGCCATCAGTGAGCCGAGGAACACTGAAGCTTTCTTT. V and J are TRBV10-3 and TRBJ1-1; D remains unclear. This CDR3 has 13 residues. With 2 bases removed from V and 1 base from J, the gap between germline ends came to 5 bases. CDR1 is ENHRY and CDR2 is SYGVKD in the germline V gene.

This clonotype was counted a few times. The chain has TRBV7-9 and TRBJ2-5, with TRBD1 matching over 9 bases. The CDR3 is made up of 15 amino acids. Germline values: CDR1 SEHNR, CDR2 FQNEAQ (reference sequence). J gave up 5 bases and V 0 bases, and 4 bases lay outside the gene matches. CDR3 in DNA: TGTGCCAGCAGCTTAGCGGGACAGGGTTACGAGACCCAGTACTTC. Encoded protein: CASSLAGQGYETQYF.

This clonotype was observed at least ten times. J is TRBJ2-2 and V is TRBV15, with D hard to call. There are 15 residues in the CDR3. Germline assignment: CDR1 LNHNV and CDR2 YYDKDF (reference sequence). Trimming removed 1 base at V and 6 bases at J, with 12 bases between. The CDR3 spells CATSRVGVVSGELFF. In DNA, the CDR3 is TGTGCCACCAGCAGAGTTGGGGTCGTGTCCGGGGAGCTGTTTTTT.

This clonotype was observed a handful of times. The CDR3 region has the DNA TGCAGTGCTAACCCGGGACGCCGGGAGACCCAGTACTTC. This gives the protein CSANPGRRETQYF. The J gene is TRBJ2-5, the V gene TRBV20-1, with D perhaps matching TRBD1 or TRBD2 (5 bases each). The V gene lost 4 bases and the J gene lost 5 bases, with 14 bases spanning the gap. The CDR3 has 13 residues. Germline V gives CDR1 DFQATT, CDR2 SNEGSKA (reference sequence).

This clonotype came up a few times. This chain joins TRBV6-5 and TRBJ2-1; a possible D gene is TRBD1 (5 bases). V gave up 1 base and J gave up 0 bases, with 16 bases separating them. The CDR3 is 18 residues long. Germline V lookup: CDR1 MNHEY, CDR2 SVGAGI. CDR3 residues: CASSYWGFGRGSYNEQFF. For the CDR3, the DNA is TGTGCCAGCAGTTACTGGGGCTTCGGTAGGGGCTCCTACAATGAGCAGTTCTTC.

The chain uses TRBV5-5 and TRBJ2-6; a weak D match, TRBD2 (6 bases). Germline-derived CDR1 and CDR2 are SGHKS and YYEKEE (reference sequence). Trimming left V 4 bases short and J 4 bases short, with 15 bases between. This CDR3 is 16 amino acids long. CDR3 sequence: CASSPVSGRGANVLTF. CDR3 DNA sequence: TGTGCCAGCAGCCCGGTCAGCGGGCGAGGGGCCAACGTCCTGACTTTC.

The chain uses TRBV11-2 and TRBJ2-7; D possibly matches TRBD1 or TRBD2 (5 bases each). The V end lost 5 bases, the J end lost 3 bases, and 23 bases lay between the germline ends. CDR1 and CDR2 from the germline V gene are SGHAT and FQNNGV. The CDR3 spans 17 residues. CDR3 residues: CASSRLGLGTQRYEQYF. CDR3 sequence (DNA): TGTGCCAGCAGCCGCCTGGGGCTGGGGACGCAACGCTACGAGCAGTACTTC.